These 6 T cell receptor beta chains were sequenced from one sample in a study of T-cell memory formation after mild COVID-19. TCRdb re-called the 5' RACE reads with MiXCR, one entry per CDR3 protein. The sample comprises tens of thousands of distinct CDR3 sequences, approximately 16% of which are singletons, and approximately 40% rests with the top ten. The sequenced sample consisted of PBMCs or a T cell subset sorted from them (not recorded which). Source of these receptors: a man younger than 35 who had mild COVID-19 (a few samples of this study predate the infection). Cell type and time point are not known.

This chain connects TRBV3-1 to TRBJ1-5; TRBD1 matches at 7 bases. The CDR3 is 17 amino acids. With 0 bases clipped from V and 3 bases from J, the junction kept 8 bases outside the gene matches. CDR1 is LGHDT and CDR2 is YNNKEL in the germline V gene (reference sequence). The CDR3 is CASSQDATGEANQPQHF. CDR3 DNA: TGTGCCAGCAGCCAAGATGCCACAGGGGAGGCCAATCAGCCCCAGCATTTT.

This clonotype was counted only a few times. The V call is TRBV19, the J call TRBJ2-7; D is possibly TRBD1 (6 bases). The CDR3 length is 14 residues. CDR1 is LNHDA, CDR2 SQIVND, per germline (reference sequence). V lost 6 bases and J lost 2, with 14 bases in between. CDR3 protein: CASSARDIAYEQYF. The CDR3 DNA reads TGTGCCAGTAGCGCCCGGGACATTGCCTACGAGCAGTACTTC.

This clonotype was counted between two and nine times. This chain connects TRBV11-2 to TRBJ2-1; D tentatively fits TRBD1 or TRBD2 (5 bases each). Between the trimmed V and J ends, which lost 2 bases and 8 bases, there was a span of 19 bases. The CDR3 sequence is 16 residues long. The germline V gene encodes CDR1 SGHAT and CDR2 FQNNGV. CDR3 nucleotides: TGTGCCAGCAGCTTAAATTGGGGACCCACCGGAGATGAGCAGTTCTTC. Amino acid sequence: CASSLNWGPTGDEQFF.

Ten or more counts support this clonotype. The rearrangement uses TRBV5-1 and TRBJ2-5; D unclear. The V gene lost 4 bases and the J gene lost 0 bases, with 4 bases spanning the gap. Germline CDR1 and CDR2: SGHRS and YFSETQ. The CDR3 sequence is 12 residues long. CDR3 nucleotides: TGCGCCAGCAGCCCCGACCAAGAGACCCAGTACTTC. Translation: CASSPDQETQYF. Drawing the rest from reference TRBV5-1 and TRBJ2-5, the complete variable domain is KAGVTQTPRYLIKTRGQQVTLSCSPISGHRSVSWYQQTPGQGLQFLFEYFSETQRNKGNFPGRFSGRQFSNSRSEMNVSTLELGDSALYLCASSPDQETQYFGPGTRLLVL.

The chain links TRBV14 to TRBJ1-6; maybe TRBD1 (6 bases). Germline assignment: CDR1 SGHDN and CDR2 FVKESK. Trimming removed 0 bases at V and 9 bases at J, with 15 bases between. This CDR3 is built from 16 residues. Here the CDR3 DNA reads TGTGCCAGCAGCCAAGATACAGGGAATGGTATTTCACCCCTCCACTTT. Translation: CASSQDTGNGISPLHF.

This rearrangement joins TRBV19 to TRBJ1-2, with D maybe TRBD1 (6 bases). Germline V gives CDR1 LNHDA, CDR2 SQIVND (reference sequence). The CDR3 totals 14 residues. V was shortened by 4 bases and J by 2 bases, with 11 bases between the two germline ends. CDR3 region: CASSKQGLNYGYTF. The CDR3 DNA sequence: TGTGCCAGTAGTAAACAGGGTCTGAACTATGGCTACACCTTC.